This entry features one T cell receptor (beta chain) sequence. The antigen remains unidentified. Clones were read by immunoSEQ multiplex PCR, and TCRdb kept only the in-frame ones, dropping some. The data contain some 120,000 clones, about 90% of them singletons. Per the germline V gene, CDR1 is SGHTA and CDR2 is FQGNSA. The CDR3 length is 13 residues. V lost 5 bases and J lost 3, with 11 bases in between. The data were taken from a study of cytomegalovirus exposure and HLA in healthy donors. Study observations and caveats: Most TCR sequences were rare, but some public TCRs occurred in many donors.

The origin of this receptor is a man between 25 and 39 years old in good health and CMV-seronegative. Sequencing was done on a sample of PBMCs. The chain joins TRBV7-2 to TRBJ2-7; tentatively, D is TRBD2 (6 bases). The CDR3 region is CASSIHGGYEQYF. Here the CDR3 DNA reads TGTGCCAGCAGCATACACGGGGGCTACGAGCAGTACTTC.